The subject of this entry is one T cell receptor (beta chain). This sample stems from a study of CD8 T cells in Susac syndrome. An input of roughly 0.5 to 1 ug of RNA was subjected to reverse transcription using random hexamers. Using its own MiXCR run on the immunoSEQ multiplex PCR reads, TCRdb lists one record per CDR3 protein. The repertoire holds 150,000 to 200,000 distinct CDR3 sequences, with 95% as singletons. The receptor was derived from a human donor with Susac syndrome. Material for sequencing was CD4+ T cells from PBMCs.

For the CDR3, the DNA is TGTGCCACCAGCAGAGATAGAGGCAGGGGCCACGAGCAGTACTTC. Its translation: CATSRDRGRGHEQYF. The V gene is TRBV15, the J gene TRBJ2-7, with a weak D call TRBD1 (6 bases). Germline CDR1 reads LNHNV; CDR2 reads YYDKDF (reference sequence). Trimming cost V 0 bases and J 5 bases, with 14 bases left between them. This CDR3 has 15 amino acids.